This T cell receptor beta chain was identified in a study of blood T cell repertoires in COVID-19. Study at large: T cells, B-cell-depleted T cells, or PBMCs supplied cDNA or gDNA.

Germline-derived CDR1 and CDR2 are SEHNR and FQNEAQ (reference sequence). Trimming cost V 8 bases and J 0 bases, with 10 bases left between them. The CDR3 is 13 amino acids. Sequenced by immunoSEQ multiplex PCR; TCRdb stores in-frame clones only, minus some. The sample holds over 100,000 clones, approximately 86% seen once. Sequenced: peripheral blood. The genes are TRBV7-9 and TRBJ1-2; TRBD1 might be the D (6 bases). The source of this sequence is a man between 40 and 49 years old with acute or convalescent COVID-19. CDR3 in amino acids: CASGTSSNYGYTF. The CDR3 DNA follows: TGTGCCAGCGGGACAAGCTCTAACTATGGCTACACCTTC.